The rows below give T cell receptor beta chains drawn from one sample of a study of cytomegalovirus exposure and HLA in healthy donors. The method was immunoSEQ multiplex PCR; TCRdb's version includes in-frame clones alone and lacks a portion of them. The profile shows 260,000 or so clones, approximately 90% of them singletons. Sequencing was performed on PBMCs. The receptor source for this set is a man aged 18 to 30 in good health and CMV-seronegative. CDR3s include the opening cysteine and the closing phenylalanine or tryptophan. The D gene is left open where the match is weak. The size of a clone is reported for some rows only, either as once, few or many, or as a class for expanded clones.

v_call	j_call	clone_size	d_call	cdr3_nt	cdr3_aa
TRBV2	TRBJ2-6	.	TRBD2	TGTGCCAGATCCGGGACTACAGACTCTGGGGCCAACGTCCTGACTTTC	CARSGTTDSGANVLTF
TRBV6-4	TRBJ1-1	.	TRBD1	TGTGCCAGCAGCGTGACAGGGGGCACCACTGAAGCTTTCTTT	CASSVTGGTTEAFF
TRBV15	TRBJ1-1	.	.	TGTGCCACCAGCGCCTTAGCGAACACTGAAGCTTTCTTT	CATSALANTEAFF
TRBV28	TRBJ2-2	.	TRBD1	TGTGCCAGCAGTGGACAGGGGAGAACCGGGGAGCTGTTTTTT	CASSGQGRTGELFF
TRBV7-9	TRBJ2-1	.	TRBD2	TGTGCCAGCAGCCCTCAACTAGCGGGGGGGCCTGATGAGCAGTTCTTC	CASSPQLAGGPDEQFF
TRBV14	TRBJ1-1	.	.	TGTGCCAGCAGCCGGTCCGGGGGTAACACTGAAGCTTTCTTT	CASSRSGGNTEAFF
TRBV27	TRBJ1-6	few	TRBD1	TGTGCCAGCGCGGGACAGGGTTATTCACCCCTCCACTTT	CASAGQGYSPLHF
TRBV4-1	TRBJ2-1	.	TRBD2	TGCGCCAGCAGCCAACCGAGCGGGACCTACCGATCCTACAATGAGCAGTTCTTC	CASSQPSGTYRSYNEQFF
TRBV20-1	TRBJ2-3	few	.	TGCAGTGCTAGAGTTCGGGATACGCAGTATTTT	CSARVRDTQYF
TRBV10-3	TRBJ2-2	.	TRBD1	TGTGCCATCAGTGAGTCGCAGGGGGAGACCGGGGAGCTGTTTTTT	CAISESQGETGELFF
TRBV5-1	TRBJ2-3	.	TRBD1	TGCGCCAGCAGCTACCCGAGAGGACAGGGGATTTTCGATACGCAGTATTTT	CASSYPRGQGIFDTQYF
TRBV28	TRBJ1-2	.	TRBD1	TGTGCCATTACTGACAGGGAAAATGGCTACACCTTC	CAITDRENGYTF
TRBV7-9	TRBJ2-7	.	TRBD2	TGTGCCAGCAGCTCCCTAGATCAGCGGGAGGCCTCCTACGAGCAGTACTTC	CASSSLDQREASYEQYF
TRBV9	TRBJ2-3	few	.	TGTGCCAGCAGCGTATCGGTCACAGATACGCAGTATTTT	CASSVSVTDTQYF
TRBV14	TRBJ2-1	.	.	TGTGCCAGCAGTCTAATCAATGAGCAGTTCTTC	CASSLINEQFF
TRBV14	TRBJ1-4	.	TRBD1	TGTGCCAGCAGCCAAAGGTCCGGGACAGGGGATGAAAAACTGTTTTTT	CASSQRSGTGDEKLFF
TRBV25-1	TRBJ1-2	.	.	TGTGCCAGCAGCTCGTACTGGTGGGGCTACACCTTC	CASSSYWWGYTF
TRBV25-1	TRBJ1-2	.	TRBD1	TGTGCCAGCAGTGGCAACGGACAGGCCATTTTCTATGGCTACACCTTC	CASSGNGQAIFYGYTF
TRBV9	TRBJ1-2	once	TRBD1	TGTGCCAGCAGCCCAAATCCGACAGGGGACTATGGCTACACCTTC	CASSPNPTGDYGYTF
TRBV18	TRBJ2-7	.	.	TGTGCCAGCTCACCCCCGGGGGTTGACGAGCAGTACTTC	CASSPPGVDEQYF
TRBV5-1	TRBJ1-4	.	.	TGCGCCAGCAGCCCGCGGACGGGATCCGCAACTAATGAAAAACTGTTTTTT	CASSPRTGSATNEKLFF
TRBV5-1	TRBJ1-2	.	.	TGCGCCAGCAGCTTGGGGACATTGGGCTACACCTTC	CASSLGTLGYTF
TRBV28	TRBJ2-2	.	.	TGTGCCAGCAGAGGGGCTGGCAATAGAAACACCGGGGAGCTGTTTTTT	CASRGAGNRNTGELFF
TRBV27	TRBJ2-4	.	.	TGTGCCAGCAGTTTATCGCGGGGAAAAAACATTCAGTACTTC	CASSLSRGKNIQYF
TRBV7-6	TRBJ2-1	.	TRBD1	TGTGCCAGCAGTTCCACTACTGGGACAGGGACTTACAATGAGCAGTTCTTC	CASSSTTGTGTYNEQFF
TRBV29-1	TRBJ2-4	.	TRBD1	TGCAGCGTTCCTGGACAGGGAAGGGACATTCAGTACTTC	CSVPGQGRDIQYF
TRBV7-2	TRBJ2-1	.	.	TGTGCCAGCAGCTTATTCTCCCCCTACAATGAGCAGTTCTTC	CASSLFSPYNEQFF
TRBV7-2	TRBJ2-1	.	TRBD2	TGTGCCAGCAGCTTATCTAGCGGGAGTCACAATGAGCAGTTCTTC	CASSLSSGSHNEQFF
TRBV27	TRBJ1-5	.	.	TGTGCCAGCAGTTTAACCGGGGAGGGCCTTGTGCCCCAGCATTTT	CASSLTGEGLVPQHF
TRBV14	TRBJ2-7	.	TRBD1	TGTGCCAGCAGCCTTATTCCGGGACAGACCTACGAGCAGTACTTC	CASSLIPGQTYEQYF
TRBV28	TRBJ2-3	.	.	TGTGCCAGCAGTTTGGAGGGCAGTAACACAGATACGCAGTATTTT	CASSLEGSNTDTQYF
TRBV7-9	TRBJ1-2	.	TRBD1	TGTGCCAGCAGCTCACGGACAGGGACGACGTATGGCTACACCTTC	CASSSRTGTTYGYTF
TRBV7-2	TRBJ1-3	.	.	TGTGCCAGCAGTGTGAGCCTCAGGGGTGCTGGAAACACCATATATTTT	CASSVSLRGAGNTIYF
TRBV28	TRBJ2-7	.	.	TGTGCCAGCAGTTTACCCGCCAGCTACGAGCAGTACTTC	CASSLPASYEQYF
TRBV4-3	TRBJ2-1	.	.	TGCGCCAGCAGCCAAGGATGGACGGGAGAAACCTACAATGAGCAGTTCTTC	CASSQGWTGETYNEQFF
TRBV7-9	TRBJ1-3	.	.	TGTGCCACCGCCCTAACTTTCTCTGGAAACACCATATATTTT	CATALTFSGNTIYF
TRBV5-1	TRBJ2-5	.	TRBD2	TGCGCCAGCAGCTTGGGGGCGGGGGAAGAGACCCAGTACTTC	CASSLGAGEETQYF
TRBV7-9	TRBJ1-2	.	.	TGTGCCAGCAGCTCAAATAGGGAGTCTGGCTACACCTTC	CASSSNRESGYTF
TRBV6-1	TRBJ1-3	.	.	TGTGCCAGCAGTGAAATAGACAGCCTCTCTGGAAACACCATATATTTT	CASSEIDSLSGNTIYF
TRBV7-2	TRBJ2-5	few	.	TGTGCCAGCAGCTACAGGGTTCAAGAGACCCAGTACTTC	CASSYRVQETQYF
TRBV7-2	TRBJ2-1	.	TRBD2	TGTGCCAGCAGCTCATCCTCGGGGGGTGAGCAGTTCTTC	CASSSSSGGEQFF
TRBV7-9	TRBJ2-1	few	.	TGTGCCAGCAGCTCCCGAGATAGTGAGCAGTTCTTC	CASSSRDSEQFF
TRBV14	TRBJ2-1	.	.	TGTGCCAGCAGCTACATAAGACTCACAGGGAGAAGTTGGCACAATGAGCAGTTCTTC	CASSYIRLTGRSWHNEQFF
TRBV2	TRBJ1-1	.	.	TGTGCCAGCAGTTGGGGGCGTAAGGTGAACACTGAAGCTTTCTTT	CASSWGRKVNTEAFF
TRBV6-6	TRBJ2-2	once	.	TGTGCCAGCAGTTATCCGACTAGAGGGTTAAAGGTAGAGCTGTTTTTT	CASSYPTRGLKVELFF